The source of this T cell receptor beta chain is a study of blood T cell repertoires in COVID-19. Background on the study: Collection of acute and convalescent COVID-19 samples took place in the United States, Italy and Spain. Nucleic acid was either cDNA or gDNA, and it came from T cells, B-cell-depleted T cells, or PBMCs.

In the original analysis: By means of reference gene primer amplification, nucleated cell counts were estimated. TCRdb keeps only in-frame clones here, not all; method: immunoSEQ multiplex PCR. V and J calls plus clone size are reproduced from that table; the DNA served to infer D and trimming. The sample lists under 300,000 clones; approximately 86% were seen once. Germline-derived CDR1 and CDR2 are SGHNT and YYREEE (reference sequence). The V end was cut by 7 bases, the J end by 8 bases, with 22 bases between. The CDR3 totals 15 residues. This TCR was recovered from a woman in her 70s with COVID-19, enrolled during active disease. The sample taken for sequencing was peripheral blood. The chain is built from TRBV5-4 and TRBJ2-1; perhaps TRBD1 as D (6 bases). The CDR3 protein is CASANTGLGAYEQFF. CDR3 bases: TGTGCCAGCGCTAACACGGGTCTGGGGGCATATGAGCAGTTCTTC.